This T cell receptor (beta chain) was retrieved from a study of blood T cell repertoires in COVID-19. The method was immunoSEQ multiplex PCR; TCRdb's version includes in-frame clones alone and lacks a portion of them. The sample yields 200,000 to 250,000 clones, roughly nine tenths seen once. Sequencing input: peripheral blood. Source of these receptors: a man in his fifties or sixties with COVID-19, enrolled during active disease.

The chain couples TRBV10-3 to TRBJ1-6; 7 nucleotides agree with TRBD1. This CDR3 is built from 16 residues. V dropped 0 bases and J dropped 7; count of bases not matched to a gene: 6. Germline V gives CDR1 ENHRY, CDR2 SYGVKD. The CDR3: CAISESSGTVNSPLHF. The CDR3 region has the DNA TGTGCCATCAGTGAGTCGTCGGGGACAGTCAATTCACCCCTCCACTTT.